The entry below describes one TCR beta chain. As yet, its antigen is unknown. This CDR3 comprises 13 residues. Per the germline V gene, CDR1 is SGHRS and CDR2 is YFSETQ. Trimming stripped 0 bases from V and 6 bases from J, with 9 bases between. The naive gate required viable CD3+CD4+ or CD3+CD8+ cells with CCR7+CD45RA+CD45RO-CD95-CD27+CD28+ phenotype. The related graft donor's blood sample was taken on the day of bone marrow donation. TCRdb's copy holds only in-frame clones and misses some; the assay was immunoSEQ multiplex PCR. The sample yields approximately 23,000 clones, about 97% seen once. This entry belongs to a study of T cells after posttransplantation cyclophosphamide. Study observations and caveats: Skin or GI-infiltrating T cells shared few TRB sequences with blood.

This chain connects TRBV5-1 to TRBJ1-2; perhaps TRBD1 as D (6 bases). The TCR sequence derives from a man aged 50-59 years in good health, CMV-negative, and a related stem cell transplant donor. Material for sequencing was naive CD4+ T cells sorted from PBMCs. The CDR3 sequence: CASSLVAGDGYTF. The CDR3 region has the DNA TGCGCCAGCAGCTTGGTGGCAGGGGATGGCTACACCTTC.